This is a list of T cell receptor beta chains from one sample in a study of CD8+CD57+ T cells in acquired aplastic anemia. TCRdb re-derived calls from the reads in MiXCR, one entry per CDR3 protein. The table has 130,000 or so distinct CDR3 sequences, 35% to 50% seen once. Sequencing was done on a sample of sorted CD4+, CD8+, or CD8+CD57+ T cells (not recorded which) from PBMCs. The receptors were sampled from a human donor in good health, serving as a control. Each CDR3 is given with its conserved first and last residue. A D gene is named only where the DNA matches it firmly. The size of a clone is reported for some rows only, either as once, few or many, or as a class for expanded clones.

len	d_gene	abundance	j_gene	v_gene	CDR3nt	CDR3aa
15	TRBD1	many	TRBJ2-7	TRBV5-1	TGCGCCAGCAGCTACTTTGGAGACAGGGGCACCGAGCAGTACTTC	CASSYFGDRGTEQYF
12	.	.	TRBJ1-3	TRBV7-9	TGTGCCTGCAGCCCAACCAGTAACACCATATATTTT	CACSPTSNTIYF
14	.	many	TRBJ1-1	TRBV7-6	TGTGCCAGCAGCATGGGTGGAGGGCGGACTGAAGCTTTCTTT	CASSMGGGRTEAFF
12	.	.	TRBJ1-2	TRBV9	TGTGCCAGCGCGACGGATAACTATGGCTACACCTTC	CASATDNYGYTF
16	.	.	TRBJ1-3	TRBV30	TGTGCCTGGACCCTCTCTGGGGGAGTCTCTGGAAACACCATATATTTT	CAWTLSGGVSGNTIYF
13	.	.	TRBJ2-5	TRBV10-1	TGCGCCAGCAGTGAAGGGTTCTTGGAGACCCAGTACTTC	CASSEGFLETQYF
15	.	many	TRBJ2-1	TRBV7-9	TGTGCCAGCAGCCCCGTTGGAGAGAACTACAATGAGCAGTTCTTC	CASSPVGENYNEQFF
14	.	many	TRBJ2-1	TRBV30	TGTGCCTGGCGCCGCAGAACCCCTACCAATGAGCAGTTCTTC	CAWRRRTPTNEQFF
13	.	.	TRBJ2-7	TRBV7-6	TGTGCCAGCACGGCGGGGCCCTCCTACGAGCAGTACTTC	CASTAGPSYEQYF
15	.	.	TRBJ2-7	TRBV4-2	TGTACCAGCAGCCAAGAGGGCAGGGGCTCACGGGGGCAGTACTTC	CTSSQEGRGSRGQYF
16	.	many	TRBJ2-3	TRBV4-2	TGTGCCAGCACTTCGAGACAGTCGGGCGGCACAGATACGCAGTATTTT	CASTSRQSGGTDTQYF
13	.	medium-sized	TRBJ1-2	TRBV2	TGTGCCAGCAGCAAGACAGAGAACTATGGCTACACCTTC	CASSKTENYGYTF
13	.	many	TRBJ2-7	TRBV19	TGTGCCAGTAGTATCCGGGAATCCTACGAGCAGTACTTC	CASSIRESYEQYF
15	TRBD1	.	TRBJ2-7	TRBV6-1	TGTGCCAGCAGTGAAGGGGGGACAGGGGGCGTCGAGCAGTACTTC	CASSEGGTGGVEQYF
14	TRBD1	.	TRBJ2-7	TRBV19	TGTGCCAGGAGGGGGGGGACAGGGAGCCACGAGCAGTACTTC	CARRGGTGSHEQYF
15	.	.	TRBJ1-6	TRBV13	TGTGCCAGCAGCTTGACAGACAGGCGAAATTCACCCCTCCACTTT	CASSLTDRRNSPLHF
13	.	.	TRBJ1-2	TRBV10-3	TGTGCCATCAGTGAGTCATGGACGGATGGCTACACCTTC	CAISESWTDGYTF
13	.	.	TRBJ1-1	TRBV7-2	TGTGCCAGCAGCTGGGTAGTCAACACTGAAGCTTTCTTT	CASSWVVNTEAFF
16	.	once	TRBJ2-3	TRBV9	TGTGCCAGCAGCGTAGGGGGGCGTCGACACGGAGATACGCAGTATTTT	CASSVGGRRHGDTQYF
14	.	.	TRBJ2-7	TRBV20-1	TGCAGTGCTAGAGACCCCCCTTACCATCACGAGCAGTACTTC	CSARDPPYHHEQYF
14	TRBD2	.	TRBJ2-1	TRBV20-1	TGCAGTGCTAGTGAGCTAGCGGGGGGCAATGAGCAGTTCTTC	CSASELAGGNEQFF
13	.	.	TRBJ2-2	TRBV19	TGTGCCAGTAGTCGCAGGGTTTCCGGGGAGCTGTTTTTT	CASSRRVSGELFF
12	.	many	TRBJ1-4	TRBV20-1	TGCAGTGCTAGAGGTCGTCCCGAAAAACTGTTTTTT	CSARGRPEKLFF
17	.	many	TRBJ1-1	TRBV5-1	TGCGCCAGCAGCTTGGAGCCAGGTGGGACCAGGGGCACTGAAGCTTTCTTT	CASSLEPGGTRGTEAFF